The rows below give T cell receptor beta chains drawn from one sample of a study of blood T cell repertoires in COVID-19. Data came from immunoSEQ multiplex PCR; TCRdb stores just in-frame clones and leaves some out. Here the sample spans tens of thousands of clones, about 84% being singletons. The material sequenced was peripheral blood. Receptors were obtained from a human donor in a cohort sampled during active COVID-19. Both conserved end residues are trimmed from each CDR3.

>TRBJ2-7|TRBV6-2/TRBV6-3
ASSNRLRGKLNYEQY
>TRBJ1-3|TRBV2
ASREDRGGNTIY
>TRBJ2-7|TRBV29-1
SVHTGSYEQY
>TRBJ2-5|TRBV11-2
ASSLGGGGRETQY
>TRBJ1-1|TRBV5-1
ASSPGGVRNTEAF
>TRBJ2-5|TRBV15
ATSSVLAGGGQETQY
>TRBJ2-7|TRBV10-3
AIRETYSYEQY
>TRBJ1-1|TRBV27
ASSSLSRDTEAF
>TRBJ1-2|TRBV18
ASSASGTGVYGYT
>TRBJ2-5|TRBV4-3
ASSQDRRGETQY
>TRBJ2-5|TRBV4-1
ASSPALALVQY
>TRBJ1-2|TRBV5-4
ASSQQGGYYGYT
>TRBJ1-1|TRBV29-1
SVGAGYTEAF
>TRBJ1-2|TRBV14
ASSQDISGGIGYT
>TRBJ1-6|TRBV18
ASSGGTNSPLH
>TRBJ2-5|TRBV5-4
ASTATSGRETQY
>TRBJ2-5|TRBV6-5
ASSRGRQETQY
>TRBJ2-1|TRBV24-1
ATSRAGSSYNEQF
>TRBJ1-1|TRBV29-1
SVEGTADTEAF
>TRBJ1-2|TRBV6-5
ASRKQGANYGYT
>TRBJ1-6|TRBV4-3
ASSQEPSQNSPLH
>TRBJ2-7|TRBV18
ASSPAGYEQY
>TRBJ2-7|TRBV5-6
ASSLSHEQY
>TRBJ2-5|TRBV7-8
ASSLALAGPPD
>TRBJ2-2|TRBV18
ASSLETGSNTGELF
>TRBJ1-1|TRBV12-5
ASGPQGNTEAF
>TRBJ2-1|TRBV5-4
ASSLDRDEQF
>TRBJ1-3|TRBV6-1
ASSERGQINTIY
>TRBJ1-5|TRBV2
ASSRQGAGNQPQH
>TRBJ1-6|TRBV18
ASSPPSSYNSPLH
>TRBJ1-3|TRBV4-3
ASSSEVSIYRGRNTIY
>TRBJ2-7|TRBV3-1/TRBV3-2
ASSQFDEQY
>TRBJ1-4|TRBV25-1
ASSESRGPEKLF
>TRBJ1-4|TRBV7-9
ASSQTVSTANEKLF
>TRBJ2-3|TRBV4-1
ASSPSGRLDTQY
>TRBJ2-7|TRBV18
ASSPRGVGMVDEQY
>TRBJ1-1|TRBV7-9
ASSFWDRENTEAF
>TRBJ2-6|TRBV27
ASKPGTGANVLT
>TRBJ1-2|TRBV18
ASSPGTVDGYT
>TRBJ2-7|TRBV5-4
ASSLGRGFSYEQY
>TRBJ2-1|TRBV29-1
SVDRTSGRALEQF
>TRBJ2-1|TRBV7-9
ASSWSPGGNEQF
>TRBJ2-7|TRBV5-1
ASSLVVTSGTEQY
>TRBJ2-1|TRBV19
ASSTIQAPYDEQF
>TRBJ2-3|TRBV19
ASSQNRGRRTDTQY
>TRBJ1-2|TRBV19
ASRDSLAGGGYT
>TRBJ2-7|TRBV7-2
ASSPDSSSYEQY
>TRBJ1-1|TRBV6-6
ASSYSVNTEAF
>TRBJ1-3|TRBV20-1
SASEGAVGNTIY
>TRBJ2-3|TRBV5-4
ASSLEGAGGTQY
>TRBJ2-2|TRBV7-2
ASSPLQGELF
>TRBJ2-4|TRBV15
ATSRASGRLVIGDKLNIQY
>TRBJ1-3|TRBV18
ASSRDRAGGNTIY
>TRBJ2-7|TRBV7-8
ASSYDPVREQY
>TRBJ1-2|TRBV6-2/TRBV6-3
ASSFAGTANYGYT
>TRBJ1-6|TRBV3-1/TRBV3-2
ASSQDHPPLGSPLH
>TRBJ2-5|TRBV11-2
ASSPSAGLAGGPRETQY
>TRBJ2-2|TRBV5-1
ASSLGLNTGELF
>TRBJ1-4|TRBV6-5
ATIDRVGEKLF
>TRBJ1-1|TRBV6-4
ASSEGQGADTEAF